This TCR beta chain stems from a study of glioma-infiltrating T cells after dendritic cell vaccination. Overall study context: Dendritic cell vaccination trial patients had either newly diagnosed or recurrent glioblastoma.

TCRdb's table, derived via immunoSEQ multiplex PCR, lists solely in-frame clones and lacks some. The table shows more than 70,000 clones, with about nine tenths occurring only once. Specified time point: after dendritic cell vaccination, including at tumor progression/relapse. Per germline, CDR1 LNHDA and CDR2 SQIVND (reference sequence). This CDR3 spans 13 amino acids. V was trimmed by 11 bases and J by 1 base, leaving 12 bases between them. Sample: blood, taken after dendritic cell vaccination. The chain employs TRBV19 and TRBJ1-3, with D hard to call. The TCR comes from a human donor with glioblastoma. The CDR3 spells CASGKESGNTIYF. The CDR3 coding sequence is TGTGCCTCGGGGAAGGAGTCTGGAAACACCATATATTTT.